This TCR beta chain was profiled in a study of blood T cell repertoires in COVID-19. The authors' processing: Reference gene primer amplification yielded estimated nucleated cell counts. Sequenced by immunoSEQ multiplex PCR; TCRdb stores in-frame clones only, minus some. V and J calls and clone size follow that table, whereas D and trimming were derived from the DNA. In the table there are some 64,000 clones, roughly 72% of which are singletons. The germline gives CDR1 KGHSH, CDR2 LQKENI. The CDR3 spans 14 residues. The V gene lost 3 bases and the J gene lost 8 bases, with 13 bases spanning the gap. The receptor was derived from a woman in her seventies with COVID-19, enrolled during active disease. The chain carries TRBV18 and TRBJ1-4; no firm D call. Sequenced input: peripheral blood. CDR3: CASSPQRGSEKLFF. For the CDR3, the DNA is TGTGCCAGCTCACCCCAGCGGGGATCAGAAAAACTGTTTTTT. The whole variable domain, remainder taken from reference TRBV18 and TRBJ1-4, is NAGVMQNPRHLVRRRGQEARLRCSPMKGHSHVYWYRQLPEEGLKFMVYLQKENIIDESGMPKERFSAEFPKEGPSILRIQQVVRGDSAAYFCASSPQRGSEKLFFGSGTQLSVL.